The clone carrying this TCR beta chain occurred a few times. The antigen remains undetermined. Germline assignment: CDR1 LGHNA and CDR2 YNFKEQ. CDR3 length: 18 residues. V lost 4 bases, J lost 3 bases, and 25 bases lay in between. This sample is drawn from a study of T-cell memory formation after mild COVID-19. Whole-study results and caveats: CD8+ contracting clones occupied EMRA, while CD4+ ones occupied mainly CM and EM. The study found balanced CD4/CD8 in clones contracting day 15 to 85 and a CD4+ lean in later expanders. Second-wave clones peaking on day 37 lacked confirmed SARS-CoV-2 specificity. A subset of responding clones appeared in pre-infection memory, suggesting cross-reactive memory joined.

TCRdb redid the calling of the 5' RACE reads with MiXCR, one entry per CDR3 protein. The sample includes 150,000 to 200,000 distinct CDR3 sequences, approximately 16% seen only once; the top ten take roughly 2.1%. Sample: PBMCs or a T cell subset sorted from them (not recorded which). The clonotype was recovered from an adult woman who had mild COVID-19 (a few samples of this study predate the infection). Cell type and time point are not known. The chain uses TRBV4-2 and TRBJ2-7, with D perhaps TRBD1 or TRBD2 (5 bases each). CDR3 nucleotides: TGTGCCAGCAGCCCTCCGGGACCTAGTGTTAGGGAAGACTACGAGCAGTACTTC. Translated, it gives CASSPPGPSVREDYEQYF.